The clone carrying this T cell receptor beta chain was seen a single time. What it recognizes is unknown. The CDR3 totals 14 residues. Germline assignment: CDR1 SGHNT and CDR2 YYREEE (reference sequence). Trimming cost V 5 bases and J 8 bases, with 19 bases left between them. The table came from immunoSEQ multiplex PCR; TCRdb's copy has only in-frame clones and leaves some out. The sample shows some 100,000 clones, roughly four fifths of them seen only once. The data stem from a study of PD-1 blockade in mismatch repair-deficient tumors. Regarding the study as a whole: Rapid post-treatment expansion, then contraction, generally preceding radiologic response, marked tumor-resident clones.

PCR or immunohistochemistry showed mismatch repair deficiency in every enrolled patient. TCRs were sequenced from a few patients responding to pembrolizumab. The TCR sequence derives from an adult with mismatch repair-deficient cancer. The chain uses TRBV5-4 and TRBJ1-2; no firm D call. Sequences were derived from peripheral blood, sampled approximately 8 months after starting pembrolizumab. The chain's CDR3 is CASSPSPGLGGYTF. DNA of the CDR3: TGTGCCAGCAGTCCATCTCCGGGGTTGGGAGGCTACACCTTC.